A selection of T cell receptor beta chains follows, all from one sample in a study of OX40 agonist ivuxolimab in advanced cancers. Assay: immunoSEQ multiplex PCR; the TCRdb copy retains only in-frame clones and omits some. The sample yields tens of thousands of clones, roughly 80% seen once. The specimen was CD4+ or CD8+ T cells sorted from blood, collected in a trial of the OX40 agonist ivuxolimab. The receptor source for this set is an adult with an advanced solid tumor such as melanoma, head and neck, liver or kidney cancer. CDR3s include the opening cysteine and the closing phenylalanine or tryptophan. The order of the fields is V gene, J gene, clone size, CDR3 protein. A row's size may be missing; if present it is once, few, many or a size class.

>TRBV29-1|TRBJ1-2|-
CSVEVVNRGHTF
>TRBV28|TRBJ1-5|-
CASRRQGGSNQPQHF
>TRBV7-9|TRBJ1-1|-
CASSPPGTGWGAFF
>TRBV12-5|TRBJ2-2|-
CASALRPKVGTGELFF
>TRBV27|TRBJ1-2|-
CASSAAGLGGYTF
>TRBV4-2|TRBJ1-2|-
CASSQESRQNYGYTF
>TRBV5-1|TRBJ2-1|-
CASSLSYSREQFF
>TRBV18|TRBJ2-7|-
CASSPVGQGGYEQYF
>TRBV9|TRBJ2-3|-
CASSGGAVNTDTQYF
>TRBV6-6|TRBJ2-7|-
CASRPGHGTYEQYF
>TRBV21-1|TRBJ1-5|-
CASSAEVQRGSNQPQHF
>TRBV7-8|TRBJ2-7|-
CASSLHRGPSYEQYF
>TRBV27|TRBJ1-2|-
CASSLKEGYGYTF
>TRBV18|TRBJ1-1|-
CASSPPNLGGNTEAFF
>TRBV6-1|TRBJ2-2|-
CASRRAGPNTGELFF
>TRBV7-8|TRBJ2-1|-
CASSFRDLEQFF
>TRBV19|TRBJ2-5|-
CASSMRVAGGTRQETQYF
>TRBV30|TRBJ2-2|once
CAWTRGVFGRAGELFF
>TRBV5-1|TRBJ1-2|once
CASSLSSRKTGYTF
>TRBV5-1|TRBJ2-3|few
CASSSSSEADTQYF
>TRBV5-1|TRBJ2-2|-
CASSLLGATGELFF
>TRBV5-1|TRBJ1-1|-
CASSLVPGQRNTEAFF
>TRBV19|TRBJ1-5|few
CASKPGQGAQPQHF
>TRBV5-1|TRBJ1-5|-
CASSLGPVGNNQPQHF
>TRBV27|TRBJ2-7|few
CASSPLGQAYEQYF
>TRBV5-1|TRBJ2-5|-
CASSLMAATRETQYF
>TRBV19|TRBJ1-1|-
CASSIGEHRYTEAFF
>TRBV7-8|TRBJ2-1|-
CASSLVSWEGYNEQFF
>TRBV5-1|TRBJ2-1|many
CASSLERLSYNEQFF
>TRBV2|TRBJ1-2|-
CASRNGTGGGYGYTF
>TRBV30|TRBJ2-3|-
CAWISGYQADTQYF
>TRBV11-3|TRBJ2-7|once
CASSLTGVLYEQYF
>TRBV2|TRBJ2-7|-
CASSDFGGSYEQYF
>TRBV7-2|TRBJ2-1|-
CASSSQGHNEQFF
>TRBV5-1|TRBJ1-2|-
CASSLQGFANYGYTF
>TRBV7-2|TRBJ2-3|-
CASSLEIGADTQYF